Below are 22 T cell receptor beta chains sequenced from a single sample in a study of Ad26.COV2.S vaccination and SARS-CoV-2 variants. Measured with immunoSEQ multiplex PCR; TCRdb has only the in-frame clones, and not every one. The sample includes some 480,000 clones, roughly 87% seen only once; the top ten take about 13%. Treatment meaning: some 20 received Ad26.COV2.S at low or high dose, single or two shots; about 5 received placebo; per-sample allocation not given. Sampling happened 63 days after the first vaccine or placebo injection. This material consisted of peripheral blood, taken in a trial of Ad26.COV2.S vaccine versus placebo. The receptors here all came from a person aged 18-60 years who received the Ad26.COV2.S COVID-19 vaccine or a placebo.

The V and J genes are TRBV25-1 and TRBJ2-7, with D tentatively TRBD1 (5 bases). Per the germline V gene, CDR1 is MGHDK and CDR2 is SYGVNS. The length of the CDR3 is 14 residues. Trimming pared 6 bases from V and 3 bases from J, leaving 15 bases between. CDR3 sequence reads: CASSPDSTDYEQYF. DNA of the CDR3: TGTGCCAGCAGCCCTGACAGTACAGACTACGAGCAGTACTTC.

The V call is TRBV11-2, the J call TRBJ2-2, with 7 bases identical to TRBD2. From germline, CDR1 is SGHAT and CDR2 FQNNGV. Unmatched junction bases numbered 11, after V lost 5 bases and J lost 5 bases. CDR3 size: 16 residues. The chain's CDR3 is CASSRGVLASTGELFF. The CDR3 DNA sequence: TGTGCCAGCAGCCGAGGGGTACTAGCGAGTACCGGGGAGCTGTTTTTT.

This clone appeared once. The CDR3 spells CASRMAGGSYEQYF. CDR3 in DNA: TGCGCCAGCAGAATGGCAGGGGGGTCCTACGAGCAGTACTTC. This chain uses TRBV5-1 with TRBJ2-7, with a tentative D call TRBD1 (7 bases). V was clipped by 5 bases and J by 1 base, with 13 bases between them. Per the germline V gene, CDR1 is SGHRS and CDR2 is YFSETQ. The CDR3 contains 14 residues.

J is TRBJ2-7 and V is TRBV6-2 or TRBV6-3; 11 bases are shared with TRBD2. Losses at the gene ends were 5 bases for V and 4 bases for J; bases not matched to a gene: 10. Germline V gene lookup returns CDR1 MNHEY and CDR2 SVGEGT. The length of the CDR3 is 16 residues. CDR3 DNA sequence: TGTGCCAGCAGTAAGACTAGCGGGACGCAAGGGTACGAGCAGTACTTC. It encodes CASSKTSGTQGYEQYF.

CDR3 loop: CASSARESKNIQYF. The CDR3, as DNA: TGCGCCAGCAGCGCAAGGGAGTCCAAAAACATTCAGTACTTC. The V and J genes are TRBV5-1 and TRBJ2-4, with D possibly being TRBD2 (5 bases). CDR1 and CDR2 (germline): SGHRS, YFSETQ. This CDR3 is built from 14 residues. V lost 4 bases, J lost 2 bases, and 10 bases lay in between.

The chain links TRBV15 to TRBJ1-2, with D possibly being TRBD1 (5 bases). The CDR3 is made up of 13 amino acids. Germline V gene data show CDR1 as LNHNV and CDR2 as YYDKDF (reference sequence). V was shortened by 0 bases and J by 8 bases, with 10 bases between the two germline ends. The CDR3 coding sequence is TGTGCCACCAGCAGAGATCCGGGGGAGGGCTACACCTTC. Protein: CATSRDPGEGYTF. The full variable domain, rest sourced from reference TRBV15 and TRBJ1-2, is DAMVIQNPRYQVTQFGKPVTLSCSQTLNHNVMYWYQQKSSQAPKLLFHYYDKDFNNEADTPDNFQSRRPNTSFCFLDIRSPGLGDTAMYLCATSRDPGEGYTFGSGTRLTVV.

The chain recombines TRBV7-2 with TRBJ2-5; 7 bases line up with TRBD2. Per the germline V gene, CDR1 is SGHTA and CDR2 is FQGNSA. J lost 5 bases, V lost 1 base, and 4 bases had no gene match. The CDR3 has 14 amino acids. The CDR3 sequence: CASSLGGSAETQYF. The CDR3 DNA sequence: TGTGCCAGCAGCTTAGGCGGGAGTGCGGAGACCCAGTACTTC.

V and J are TRBV29-1 and TRBJ2-7, with 16 bases lining up with TRBD2. This CDR3 contains 17 residues. Germline V lookup: CDR1 SQVTM, CDR2 ANQGSEA. J gave up 4 bases and V 6 bases, and 12 bases lay outside the gene matches. The CDR3: CSVGAPGGLAGGYEQYF. CDR3 DNA: TGCAGCGTCGGGGCCCCTGGGGGACTAGCGGGAGGGTACGAGCAGTACTTC.

V usage is TRBV5-1 and J usage is TRBJ2-2; 8 positions agree with TRBD2. Germline CDR1 and CDR2: SGHRS and YFSETQ. The CDR3 extends over 15 amino acids. The trim removed 4 bases at V and 1 base at J, leaving 3 bases unmatched. This CDR3 reads CASSATSGNTGELFF. DNA of the CDR3: TGCGCCAGCAGCGCTACTAGCGGGAACACCGGGGAGCTGTTTTTT.

In the case of this clone: Distinct nucleotide sequences in the sample also encode this CDR3. The chain joins TRBV6-5 to TRBJ2-1, with a tentative D call TRBD2 (5 bases). This CDR3 is 11 amino acids long. Germline V gives CDR1 MNHEY, CDR2 SVGAGI. Trimming removed 8 bases from V and 7 bases from J, with 9 bases in between. Here the CDR3 reads CASGLLNEQFF. The CDR3 nucleotides are TGTGCCAGCGGACTGTTAAATGAGCAGTTCTTC.

This chain connects TRBV19 to TRBJ1-5, with unresolved D. Looked up from germline, CDR1 is LNHDA and CDR2 is SQIVND (reference sequence). The V end was cut by 5 bases, the J end by 6 bases, with 17 bases between. The CDR3 is made up of 15 amino acids. CDR3 DNA sequence: TGTGCCAGTAGTCCAGAGGACGGCGCGGGTCAGCCCCAGCATTTT. Its translation is CASSPEDGAGQPQHF. The full variable domain, rest sourced from reference TRBV19 and TRBJ1-5, is DGGITQSPKYLFRKEGQNVTLSCEQNLNHDAMYWYRQDPGQGLRLIYYSQIVNDFQKGDIAEGYSVSREKKESFPLTVTSAQKNPTAFYLCASSPEDGAGQPQHFGDGTRLSIL.

V gene TRBV21-1 combines with J gene TRBJ2-5; TRBD1 is taken as the D call from the table, unchecked against the DNA. TRBV21-1 is assigned pseudogene status. This CDR3 is built from 15 residues. CDR3 sequence (DNA): TGTGCCAGCAGCGCCCGTAGGGGAATCCGAGAGACCCAGTACTTC. Protein product: CASSARRGIRETQYF.

This clone was seen more than once but under ten times. CDR3 sequence: CATSREGINLMTHIQYF. CDR3 DNA sequence: TGTGCCACCAGCAGAGAGGGTATTAACCTAATGACACACATTCAGTACTTC. The chain employs TRBV15 and TRBJ2-4; the D is unclear. The V end was cut by 0 bases, the J end by 8 bases, with 20 bases between. In germline, CDR1 is LNHNV, CDR2 YYDKDF (reference sequence). The CDR3 runs 17 residues.

The chain couples TRBV5-1 to TRBJ1-2; a possible D gene is TRBD1 (6 bases). The germline V and J ends were trimmed by 0 bases and 5 bases, with 14 bases remaining between them. The CDR3 is 15 residues long. Germline V gene lookup returns CDR1 SGHRS and CDR2 YFSETQ. The CDR3 reads CASSLEGGLAYGYTF. CDR3 DNA sequence: TGCGCCAGCAGCTTGGAGGGGGGCTTAGCTTATGGCTACACCTTC. Full variable domain (rest looked up from reference TRBV5-1 and TRBJ1-2): KAGVTQTPRYLIKTRGQQVTLSCSPISGHRSVSWYQQTPGQGLQFLFEYFSETQRNKGNFPGRFSGRQFSNSRSEMNVSTLELGDSALYLCASSLEGGLAYGYTFGSGTRLTVV.

Remarks on this clone: The junction and the germline gene differ at one end; a read error may be behind it. The chain is built from TRBV6-6 and TRBJ2-7, with D hard to call. This CDR3 spans 11 amino acids. Germline V gene sequence: CDR1 MNHNY, CDR2 SVGAGI (reference sequence). CDR3 loop: CASTYSYEQYF. CDR3 DNA: TGTGCCAGCACTTACTCCTACGAGCAGTACTTC.

The rearrangement links TRBV9 to TRBJ2-3; a weak D match, TRBD2 (5 bases). CDR1 SGDLS and CDR2 YYNGEE come from the germline V gene. Trimming removed 3 bases from V and 4 bases from J, with 18 bases in between. CDR3 length: 16 amino acids. The DNA of the CDR3 is TGTGCCAGCAGCGGCGCCGGGGTCACCCGCCCAGATACGCAGTATTTT. Its protein product is CASSGAGVTRPDTQYF.

The CDR3, as DNA: TGCGCCAGCAGCCTAGCGGACCTCATTCCAGGGGAATGGGTTGAAAAACTGTTTTTT. It is translated as CASSLADLIPGEWVEKLFF. J is TRBJ1-4 and V is TRBV4-1; tentatively, D is TRBD1 (6 bases). Deletions cut 4 bases from V and 7 bases from J, with 28 bases between. Germline assignment: CDR1 MGHRA and CDR2 YSYEKL. CDR3 length: 19 amino acids.

This clone was recorded a few times. The rearrangement links TRBV6-6 to TRBJ1-1, with TRBD1 matching over 7 bases. The J segment lost 5 bases and the V segment lost 4 bases, leaving 7 bases of the junction unmatched. Germline V lookup: CDR1 MNHNY, CDR2 SVGAGI (reference sequence). This CDR3 region has 14 residues. The CDR3 bases are TGTGCCAGCAGTTTGCCGGGACAGATAACTGAAGCTTTCTTT. Amino acid sequence: CASSLPGQITEAFF.

The chain employs TRBV14 and TRBJ2-7; 9 bases map to TRBD2. The CDR3 is 13 residues long. The germline CDR1 and CDR2 sequences are SGHDN and FVKESK. The junction had 0 bases not matched to a gene; V was cut back by 4 bases and J by 2 bases. The CDR3 loop reads CASSRTSAYEQYF. CDR3 bases: TGTGCCAGCAGCCGGACTAGCGCCTACGAGCAGTACTTC.

Points on this clone: This specimen includes other DNA sequences encoding the same CDR3. V gene TRBV5-1 combines with J gene TRBJ2-7, with D possibly being TRBD1 or TRBD2 (5 bases each). Germline V gene sequence: CDR1 SGHRS, CDR2 YFSETQ. This CDR3 has 14 residues. The V gene lost 0 bases and the J gene lost 0 bases, with 7 bases spanning the gap. CDR3 DNA: TGCGCCAGCAGCTTGGCAGGGAGCTCCTACGAGCAGTACTTC. Residues: CASSLAGSSYEQYF.

V usage is TRBV28 and J usage is TRBJ1-6; D might be TRBD1 (5 bases). V was trimmed by 1 base and J by 2 bases, leaving 12 bases between them. Looked up from germline, CDR1 is MDHEN and CDR2 is SYDVKM. The CDR3 is made up of 17 amino acids. The CDR3: CASSLSRWGTYNSPLHF. CDR3 sequence (DNA): TGTGCCAGCAGTTTATCCAGGTGGGGGACCTATAATTCACCCCTCCACTTT.

This clone was detected once. The rearrangement uses TRBV6-2 or TRBV6-3 and TRBJ2-1; the match to TRBD2 covers 9 bases. CDR3 length: 19 amino acids. CDR1 is MNHEY, CDR2 SVGEGT, per germline. Unmatched junction bases numbered 13, after V lost 2 bases and J lost 2 bases. The CDR3 spells CASSYPTGKSGRTYNEQFF. CDR3 bases: TGTGCCAGCAGTTACCCGACAGGGAAGAGCGGGAGGACCTACAATGAGCAGTTCTTC.